The next 11 T cell receptor beta chains were all read from a single sample in a study of blood T cell repertoires in COVID-19. This table comes from immunoSEQ multiplex PCR, and its TCRdb copy is limited to in-frame clones, with some not included. The sample lists around 150,000 clones; 80% to 90% were seen once. Sequencing was performed on peripheral blood. These receptors originate from a woman aged 55 to 70 who had recovered from COVID-19.

The gene calls are TRBV4-1 and TRBJ2-7, with 11 bases identical to TRBD1. Germline loops: CDR1 MGHRA, CDR2 YSYEKL. The CDR3 has 15 residues. With V trimmed by 3 bases and J by 5 bases, 6 bases remained unmatched. The CDR3 region has the DNA TGCGCCAGCAGCCAGGAAAGGACAGGGGGCCACGAGCAGTACTTC. Translated: CASSQERTGGHEQYF.

In its sample, this clone was seen once. V and J are TRBV6-4 and TRBJ1-2; weak D call: TRBD1 (5 bases). This CDR3 has 14 residues. Per the germline V gene, CDR1 is MRHNA and CDR2 is SNTAGT. V was trimmed by 5 bases and J by 1 base, leaving 11 bases between them. The CDR3 loop reads CASSQTGLNYGYTF. The CDR3 nucleotides read TGTGCCAGCAGTCAAACAGGTCTTAACTATGGCTACACCTTC.

This clone has just one count. The V call is TRBV3-1 (or the pseudogene TRBV3-2), the J call TRBJ2-1; 8 bases are shared with TRBD1. V was clipped by 6 bases and J by 5 bases; unmatched bases: 3. The V gene's germline CDR1 is LGHDT and CDR2 YNNKEL (reference sequence). The CDR3 length is 13 residues. The CDR3 here is CASRKTGDNEQFF. CDR3 DNA: TGTGCCAGCAGGAAGACAGGGGACAATGAGCAGTTCTTC.

The rearrangement uses TRBV29-1 and TRBJ1-3, with TRBD1 as a possible D gene (5 bases). Trimming removed 7 bases from V and 0 bases from J, with 7 bases in between. Germline assignment: CDR1 SQVTM and CDR2 ANQGSEA. This CDR3 has 12 residues. CDR3 region: CSGRASGNTIYF. As DNA, the CDR3 is TGCAGCGGCAGGGCCTCTGGAAACACCATATATTTT.

Turning to this clone: The junction does not match germline at one end; this may be a read error. The chain links TRBV7-7 to TRBJ2-5, with a tentative D call TRBD2 (5 bases). The CDR3 consists of 13 residues. CDR1 is SSHAT, CDR2 FNYEAQ, per germline (reference sequence). The CDR3 reads CASSPTGVETQYF. The CDR3 DNA sequence: TGTGCTAGCAGCCCTACCGGGGTTGAGACCCAGTACTTC. Combining the CDR3 with reference TRBV7-7 and TRBJ2-5 gives the whole variable domain GAGVSQSPRYKVTKRGQDVTLRCDPISSHATLYWYQQALGQGPEFLTYFNYEAQPDKSGLPSDRFSAERPEGSISTLTIQRTEQRDSAMYRCASSPTGVETQYFGPGTRLLVL.

The chain carries TRBV4-2 and TRBJ1-6, with a tentative D call TRBD1 (5 bases). V was cut by 4 bases and J by 8 bases, with 15 bases left in between. CDR1 is LGHNA and CDR2 is YNFKEQ in the germline V gene. The CDR3 contains 15 residues. CDR3 amino acids: CASSLHSDKDSPLHF. CDR3 bases: TGTGCCAGCAGCCTTCATTCGGACAAGGATTCACCCCTCCACTTT.

This chain links TRBV6-6 with TRBJ2-6; D possibly corresponds to TRBD1 (6 bases). Between the trimmed V and J ends, which lost 7 bases and 4 bases, there was a span of 11 bases. The V gene's germline CDR1 is MNHNY and CDR2 SVGAGI (reference sequence). This CDR3 is built from 14 residues. CDR3: CASTAGDGANVLTF. Here the CDR3 DNA reads TGTGCCAGCACCGCAGGGGACGGGGCCAACGTCCTGACTTTC.

V usage is TRBV7-7 and J usage is TRBJ2-5, with 10 bases that match TRBD2. CDR3 length: 13 residues. Germline trimming cut 6 bases from V and 5 bases from J; bases unmatched to any gene: 3. The germline CDR1 and CDR2 sequences are SSHAT and FNYEAQ (reference sequence). DNA for the CDR3: TGTGCCAGCAGTACTAGCGGGGACGAGACCCAGTACTTC. Translating gives CASSTSGDETQYF.

The chain recombines TRBV19 with TRBJ2-1; 9 positions agree with TRBD1. This CDR3 is 15 amino acids long. Germline V gene data show CDR1 as LNHDA and CDR2 as SQIVND (reference sequence). Losses at the gene ends were 5 bases for V and 0 bases for J; bases not matched to a gene: 2. The CDR3, as DNA: TGTGCCAGTAGTGGGACAGGGAGCTCCTACAATGAGCAGTTCTTC. Translating gives CASSGTGSSYNEQFF.

V is TRBV5-4 and J is TRBJ1-2, with D tentatively TRBD1 (6 bases). Germline CDR1 reads SGHNT; CDR2 reads YYREEE (reference sequence). The V and J ends lost 0 bases and 7 bases respectively, with 22 bases between them. The CDR3 has 17 residues. CDR3 in amino acids: CASSLDGTSRIFAGYTF. For the CDR3, the DNA is TGTGCCAGCAGCTTGGACGGGACATCCCGTATCTTCGCTGGCTACACCTTC.

The chain links TRBV6-2 or TRBV6-3 to TRBJ2-7; a weak D match, TRBD2 (5 bases). The CDR3 is 15 residues long. V lost 3 bases to trimming and J lost 4 bases, with 16 bases between them. CDR1 and CDR2 from the germline V gene are MNHEY and SVGEGT. CDR3 DNA sequence: TGTGCCAGCAGTTATCCCGGGGAACGTAGTTACGAGCAGTACTTC. Its protein is CASSYPGERSYEQYF.